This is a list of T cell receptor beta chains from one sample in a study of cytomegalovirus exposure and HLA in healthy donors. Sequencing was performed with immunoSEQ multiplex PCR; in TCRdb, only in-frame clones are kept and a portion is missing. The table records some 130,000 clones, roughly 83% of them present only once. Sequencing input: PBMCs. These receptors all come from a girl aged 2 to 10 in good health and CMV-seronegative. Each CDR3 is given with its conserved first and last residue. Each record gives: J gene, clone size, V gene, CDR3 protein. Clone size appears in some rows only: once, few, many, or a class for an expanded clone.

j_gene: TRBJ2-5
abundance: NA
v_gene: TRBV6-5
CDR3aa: CASSSTSGRPARTQYF

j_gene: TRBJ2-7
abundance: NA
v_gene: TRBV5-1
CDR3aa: CASSSLDKSEQYF

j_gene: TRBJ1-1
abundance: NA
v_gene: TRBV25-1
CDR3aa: CASSRLNTEAFF

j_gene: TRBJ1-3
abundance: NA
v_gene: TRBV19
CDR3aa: CASSNPGRGFGNTIYF

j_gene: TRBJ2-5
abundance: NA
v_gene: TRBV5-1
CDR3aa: CASSPESETQYF

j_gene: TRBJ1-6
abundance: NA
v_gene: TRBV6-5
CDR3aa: CAVGRAGEGSPLHF

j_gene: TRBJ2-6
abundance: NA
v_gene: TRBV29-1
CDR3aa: CSASSGTDISGANVLTF

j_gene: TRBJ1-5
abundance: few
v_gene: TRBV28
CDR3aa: CARGRGQPQHF

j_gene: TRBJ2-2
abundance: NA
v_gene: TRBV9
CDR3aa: CASSVGLARTGELFF

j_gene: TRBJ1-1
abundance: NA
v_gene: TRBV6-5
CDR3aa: CASSSRGQGIWAFF

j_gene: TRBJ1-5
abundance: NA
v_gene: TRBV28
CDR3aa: CASSFRSPPQPQHF

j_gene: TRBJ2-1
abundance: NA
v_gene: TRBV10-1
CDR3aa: CASSVGTSGSNEQFF

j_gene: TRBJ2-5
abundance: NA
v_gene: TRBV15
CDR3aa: CATSWGQGIWSETQYF

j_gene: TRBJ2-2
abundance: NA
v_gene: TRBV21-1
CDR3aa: CASSKEEVNTGELFF

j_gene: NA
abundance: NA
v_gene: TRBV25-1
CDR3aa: CASSHEARWGVYEQYF

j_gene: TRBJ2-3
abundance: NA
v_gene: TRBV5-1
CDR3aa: CASSSRTSSSTDTQYF

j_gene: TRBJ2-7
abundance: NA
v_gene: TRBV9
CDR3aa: CASSVGRGPYEQYF

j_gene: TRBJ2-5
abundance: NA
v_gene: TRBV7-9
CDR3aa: CASSFDLAGEEETQYF

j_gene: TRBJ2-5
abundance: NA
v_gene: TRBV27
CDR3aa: CASSSLAGGLKTQYF

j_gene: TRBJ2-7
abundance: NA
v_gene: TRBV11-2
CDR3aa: CASSLNRVVAEQYF

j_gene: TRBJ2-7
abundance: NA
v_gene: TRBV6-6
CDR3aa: CASSYSGEGPYEQYF

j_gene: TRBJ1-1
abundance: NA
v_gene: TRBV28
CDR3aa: CASSFYHPRRAFF

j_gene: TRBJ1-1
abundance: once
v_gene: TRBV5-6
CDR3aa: CASSLVPGGIGVWDTEAFF

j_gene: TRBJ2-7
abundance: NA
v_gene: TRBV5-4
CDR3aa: CASDFRPDRGNYEQYF

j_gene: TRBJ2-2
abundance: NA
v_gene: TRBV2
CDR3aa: CASLAGFTGELFF

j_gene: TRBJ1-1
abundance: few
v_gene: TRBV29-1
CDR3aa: CSVEEGGVTEAFF

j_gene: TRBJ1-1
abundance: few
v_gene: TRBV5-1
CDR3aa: CASSLLGRNEAFF

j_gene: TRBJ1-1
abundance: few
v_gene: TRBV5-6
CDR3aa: CASSLNSYTEAFF

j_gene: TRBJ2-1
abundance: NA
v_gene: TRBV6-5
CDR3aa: CASSLDRGTEQFF

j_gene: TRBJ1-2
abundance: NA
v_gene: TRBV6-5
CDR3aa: CASTRTGGGYTF

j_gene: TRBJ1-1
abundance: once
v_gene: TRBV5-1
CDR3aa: CASSPHNTRGKSSNTEAFF

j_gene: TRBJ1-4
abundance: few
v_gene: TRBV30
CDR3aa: CAWSDGRDFEKLFF

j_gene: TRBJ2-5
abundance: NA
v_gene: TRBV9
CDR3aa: CASSVPRRLAGDALSGRAQYF

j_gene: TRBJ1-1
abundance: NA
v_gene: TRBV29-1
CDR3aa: CSVEGSTEAFF

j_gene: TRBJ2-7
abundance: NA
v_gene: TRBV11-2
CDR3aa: CASSWGLAVTYEQYF

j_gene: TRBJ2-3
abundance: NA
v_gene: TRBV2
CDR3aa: CASRRGGGDTQYF

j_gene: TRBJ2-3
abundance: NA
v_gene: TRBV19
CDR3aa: CASSMRSGTDTQYF

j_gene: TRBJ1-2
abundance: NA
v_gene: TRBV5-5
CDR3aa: CASSRETGVISYGYTF

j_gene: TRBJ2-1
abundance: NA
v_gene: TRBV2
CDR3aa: CASSLTGLRSYNEQFF

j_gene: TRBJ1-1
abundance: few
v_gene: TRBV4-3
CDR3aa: CASSQDRNTEAFF

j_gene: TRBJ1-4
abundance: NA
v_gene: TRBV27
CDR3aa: CASSLRQGMSEKLFF

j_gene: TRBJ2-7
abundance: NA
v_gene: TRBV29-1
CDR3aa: CSAAGRANYEQYF

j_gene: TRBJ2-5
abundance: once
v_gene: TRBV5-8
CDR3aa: CASSSGTSGRPNEGTQYF

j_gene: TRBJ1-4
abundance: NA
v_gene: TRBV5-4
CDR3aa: CASSFGADLGRPESNEKLFF

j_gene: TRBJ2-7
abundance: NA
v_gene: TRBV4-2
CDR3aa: CASSQGSGGAYEQYF

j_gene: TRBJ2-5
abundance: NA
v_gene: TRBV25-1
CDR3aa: CASSESQGQGEETQYF

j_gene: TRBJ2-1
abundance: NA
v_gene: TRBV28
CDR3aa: CASSSLAGVTYNEQFF

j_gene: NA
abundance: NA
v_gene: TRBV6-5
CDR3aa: CASSSLTGGSYEQYF

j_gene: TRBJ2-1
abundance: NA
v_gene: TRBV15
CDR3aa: CATSRGGRAGYNEQFF

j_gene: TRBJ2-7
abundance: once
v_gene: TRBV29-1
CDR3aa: CSVEVGTGGYEQYF